This T cell receptor beta chain originates from a study of early T cells in non-severe SARS-CoV-2 infection. Study at large: Bulk RNA isolated from unsorted whole blood underwent sequencing; chains were not paired.

Individual cDNA molecules carried attached unique molecular identifiers. Using its own MiXCR run on the 5' RACE reads, TCRdb lists one record per CDR3 protein. The sample has 85,000 to 95,000 distinct CDR3 sequences; approximately 16% are singletons. The CDR3 has 15 amino acids. CDR1 is MNHEY, CDR2 SVGEGT, per germline. V was clipped by 0 bases and J by 7 bases, with 13 bases between them. Worth noting for this clonotype: The antigen remains unidentified.

General study points: The study's VDJdb matching favored anti-spike CD8 responses and missed private and CD4 specificities.

Source: whole blood, taken at baseline. This TCR was sampled from an adult who was a healthcare worker with PCR-confirmed SARS-CoV-2 infection or an uninfected control (not recorded which). The rearrangement uses TRBV6-2 or TRBV6-3 and TRBJ2-4; no clear D. CDR3 coding DNA: TGTGCCAGCAGTTACTCACGTCAGCTGGGTAACATTCAGTACTTC. It yields the protein CASSYSRQLGNIQYF.